These 24 T cell receptor beta chains came from one sample sequenced in a study of cytomegalovirus exposure and HLA in healthy donors (dated by TCRdb to about 2017). The protocol used for the library was the immunoSEQ multiplex PCR assay. A mixture of 60 forward primers for TCR Vbeta segments and 13 reverse primers for TCR Jbeta segments was used in the multiplex PCR. Drawn from immuneACCESS, this table holds only the in-frame rearrangements with V and J called that TCRdb kept. Clones are partly lost; checked studies trace under half to an unresolved V gene and leave the rest unexplained. The table for this sample lists 140,000 or so clones; approximately 76% of them were counted only once. The ten largest make up 1.8% of the sample. The sample comprised PBMCs. These receptors were taken from a man in his forties in good health and CMV-seronegative.

Here the CDR3 DNA reads TGTGCCAGCAGCCAAGATCCGGGACTAGCGGGAGGGGGGCAGTTCTTC. Translation gives CASSQDPGLAGGGQFF. The rearrangement uses TRBV14 and TRBJ2-1; 16 nucleotides match TRBD2. There are 16 residues in the CDR3. Germline lookup yields CDR1 SGHDN and CDR2 FVKESK. The V and J ends lost 0 bases and 12 bases, in that order; junction bases with no gene match: 5.

The chain links TRBV19 to TRBJ2-6; D is uncertain. The CDR3 runs 14 residues. Looked up from germline, CDR1 is LNHDA and CDR2 is SQIVND (reference sequence). Trimming left V 6 bases short and J 4 bases short, with 10 bases between. The CDR3 is CASSYREGANVLTF. CDR3 DNA: TGTGCCAGTAGCTACAGAGAAGGGGCCAACGTCCTGACTTTC. Looking up the rest from reference TRBV19 and TRBJ2-6 gives the full variable domain: DGGITQSPKYLFRKEGQNVTLSCEQNLNHDAMYWYRQDPGQGLRLIYYSQIVNDFQKGDIAEGYSVSREKKESFPLTVTSAQKNPTAFYLCASSYREGANVLTFGAGSRLTVL.

The chain links TRBV15 to TRBJ1-2; 7 bases line up with TRBD1. The V gene's germline CDR1 is LNHNV and CDR2 YYDKDF (reference sequence). The ends lost 3 bases at V and 7 bases at J; junction bases unmatched: 5. This CDR3 region has 13 residues. The CDR3 nucleotides are TGTGCCACCAGCAGGGGGACAGTTAGTGGCTACACCTTC. It yields the protein CATSRGTVSGYTF.

This chain links TRBV5-1 with TRBJ2-1; 12 bases line up with TRBD2. The germline V gene encodes CDR1 SGHRS and CDR2 YFSETQ. V trimming: 1 base; J trimming: 8 bases; junction bases outside the gene matches: 7. The CDR3 is 16 amino acids. CDR3 nucleotides: TGCGCCAGCAGCTTGCCTAGCGGGAGGGCTATGGATGAGCAGTTCTTC. Translation gives CASSLPSGRAMDEQFF.

This clone was seen only a few times. V is TRBV27 and J is TRBJ2-2; maybe TRBD2 (5 bases). V lost 7 bases and J lost 0, with 9 bases in between. Germline values: CDR1 MNHEY, CDR2 SMNVEV (reference sequence). This CDR3 has 14 amino acids. The DNA of the CDR3 is TGTGCCAGCACGGGCGGGTCGAACACCGGGGAGCTGTTTTTT. This gives the protein CASTGGSNTGELFF.

This sequence joins TRBV28 and TRBJ2-7; 7 bases line up with TRBD1. Germline-derived CDR1 and CDR2 are MDHEN and SYDVKM. The CDR3 is 16 residues long. V shed 3 bases, J shed 3 bases, and the junction held 11 bases outside the gene matches. The CDR3 region is CASSFATSTGDYEQYF. In DNA, the CDR3 is TGTGCCAGCAGTTTCGCGACCAGTACAGGGGACTACGAGCAGTACTTC. Complete variable domain (other parts from reference TRBV28 and TRBJ2-7): DVKVTQSSRYLVKRTGEKVFLECVQDMDHENMFWYRQDPGLGLRLIYFSYDVKMKEKGDIPEGYSVSREKKERFSLILESASTNQTSMYLCASSFATSTGDYEQYFGPGTRLTVT.

Comments on this clone: Its ends do not fully match the called genes, so a read error is possible. The chain couples TRBV2 to TRBJ2-7; no firm D call. There are 11 residues in the CDR3. Germline CDR1 SNHLY, CDR2 FYNNEI. CDR3 protein: CASSESGERYF. The CDR3 DNA reads as TGTGCCAGCAGTGAAAGTGGTGAGCGGTACTTC.

The rearrangement joins TRBV5-1 to TRBJ2-3; D gene uncertain. Germline V CDR1 and CDR2: SGHRS, YFSETQ. Trimming cost V 0 bases and J 0 bases, with 8 bases left between them. The CDR3 consists of 15 residues. CDR3 sequence reads: CASSLESESTDTQYF. The CDR3 bases are TGCGCCAGCAGCTTGGAGAGTGAAAGCACAGATACGCAGTATTTT.

The chain uses TRBV9 and TRBJ1-2; 7 bases fit TRBD1. CDR3 length: 14 amino acids. Germline CDR1 is SGDLS and CDR2 is YYNGEE. With V trimmed by 3 bases and J by 1 base, 3 bases remained unmatched. CDR3 sequence reads: CASSAGTVNYGYTF. CDR3 coding DNA: TGTGCCAGCAGCGCCGGGACAGTTAACTATGGCTACACCTTC.

The chain links TRBV6-5 to TRBJ2-1; 9 bases are a match to TRBD2. This CDR3 has 15 residues. Germline V lookup: CDR1 MNHEY, CDR2 SVGAGI. The V segment lost 2 bases and the J segment 6 bases; nucleotides outside the gene matches: 5. The CDR3 DNA reads TGTGCCAGCAGTTACGGGACTAGCTACGGCAATGAGCAGTTCTTC. Its translation: CASSYGTSYGNEQFF.

The chain links TRBV30 to TRBJ2-5; 7 nucleotides agree with TRBD2. The CDR3 is 14 amino acids. Germline CDR1 reads GTSNPN; CDR2 reads SVGIG (reference sequence). V lost 0 bases and J lost 4; bases outside the gene matches: 5. CDR3 region: CAWSVGGVGETQYF. CDR3 bases: TGTGCCTGGAGTGTGGGGGGGGTCGGAGAGACCCAGTACTTC.

V and J are TRBV6-5 and TRBJ2-3, with a weak D call TRBD1 (5 bases). Germline CDR1 MNHEY, CDR2 SVGAGI. V lost 6 bases and J lost 4, with 14 bases in between. This CDR3 contains 14 residues. In DNA, the CDR3 is TGTGCCAGCAGGGCAGGGATAGGGGCAGATACGCAGTATTTT. It yields the protein CASRAGIGADTQYF.

A single count supports this clone. The rearrangement links TRBV14 to TRBJ2-5, with 7 bases matching TRBD1. V gave up 3 bases and J gave up 1 base; unmatched junction bases: 8. The CDR3 spans 16 residues. Per germline, CDR1 SGHDN and CDR2 FVKESK. CDR3 coding DNA: TGTGCCAGCAGCCACAGGGGGACAGCTTTCCAAGAGACCCAGTACTTC. It is translated as CASSHRGTAFQETQYF.

The CDR3 DNA reads as TGTGCCAGCAGCTTTTGGTTGGGGGCCCTCGATACGCAGTATTTT. It codes for CASSFWLGALDTQYF. This chain links TRBV5-6 with TRBJ2-3; possible D gene TRBD1, 6 bases. V was trimmed by 2 bases and J by 6 bases, leaving 16 bases between them. In germline, CDR1 is SGHDT, CDR2 YYEEEE. The CDR3 consists of 15 residues.

The rearrangement links TRBV7-2 to TRBJ2-1, with a weak D call TRBD2 (5 bases). V shed 1 base and J shed 0 bases, with 10 bases lying between them. CDR1 and CDR2 (germline): SGHTA, FQGNSA. This CDR3 is built from 16 residues. DNA for the CDR3: TGTGCCAGCAGCTTAGGCAGCGGTCACTCCTACAATGAGCAGTTCTTC. Its protein is CASSLGSGHSYNEQFF.

Concerning this clone: At one end the junction does not follow the germline gene, possibly because of a read error. Additional DNA sequences in this sample encode the identical CDR3. The genes are TRBV13 and TRBJ1-5; D perhaps matches TRBD1 (6 bases). Germline V gene lookup returns CDR1 PRHDT and CDR2 FYEKMQ (reference sequence). There are 16 residues in the CDR3. CDR3 region: CASSLGTGMSNQPQHF. DNA for the CDR3: TGTGCCAGCAGCCTAGGAACAGGGATGAGCAATCAGCCCCAGCATTTT.

The rearrangement uses TRBV5-1 and TRBJ1-2; possibly TRBD1 for D (6 bases). This CDR3 is built from 13 residues. Germline CDR1 is SGHRS and CDR2 is YFSETQ. V was shortened by 4 bases and J by 3 bases, with 10 bases between the two germline ends. CDR3: CASSEQGDYGYTF. Here the CDR3 DNA reads TGCGCCAGCAGCGAACAGGGCGACTATGGCTACACCTTC. The full variable domain, with the rest looked up from reference TRBV5-1 and TRBJ1-2, is KAGVTQTPRYLIKTRGQQVTLSCSPISGHRSVSWYQQTPGQGLQFLFEYFSETQRNKGNFPGRFSGRQFSNSRSEMNVSTLELGDSALYLCASSEQGDYGYTFGSGTRLTVV.

V is TRBV19 and J is TRBJ2-2; TRBD2 matches at 7 bases. Trimming at V came to 11 bases and at J to 5 bases, leaving 8 bases not matched to a gene. In germline, CDR1 is LNHDA, CDR2 SQIVND (reference sequence). The CDR3 covers 13 residues. The CDR3 DNA reads as TGTGCCTGTCGTAGGGGAGGGACCGGGGAGCTGTTTTTT. As protein: CACRRGGTGELFF.

The chain couples TRBV9 to TRBJ2-3, with TRBD1 matching over 11 bases. The CDR3 is 14 amino acids. In germline, CDR1 is SGDLS, CDR2 YYNGEE. Trimming removed 3 bases from V and 6 bases from J; junction bases left unmatched: 3. The DNA for the CDR3 is TGTGCCAGCAGCGGGCGGACAGGGGGCGATACGCAGTATTTT. This translates into CASSGRTGGDTQYF.

The genes are TRBV6-5 and TRBJ2-6; TRBD2 aligns across 9 bases. This CDR3 contains 16 residues. Germline V gene sequence: CDR1 MNHEY, CDR2 SVGAGI. V shed 3 bases, J shed 7 bases, and the junction held 7 bases outside the gene matches. The CDR3 DNA sequence: TGTGCCAGCAGTTATAATCGGCTAGCGGGAGCCAACGTCCTGACTTTC. This gives the protein CASSYNRLAGANVLTF.

This chain uses TRBV21-1 with TRBJ2-3; TRBD2 is the table's D call, not checked against the DNA. TRBV21-1 is a recognized pseudogene. CDR3 size: 15 residues. The CDR3 region has the DNA TGTGCCAGCAGCTTCCTCGGGGTTAGCACAGATACGCAGTATTTT. It translates to CASSFLGVSTDTQYF.

The chain carries TRBV9 and TRBJ2-3; the D gene is possibly TRBD2 (5 bases). V gave up 0 bases and J gave up 0 bases, with 20 bases separating them. Germline CDR1 reads SGDLS; CDR2 reads YYNGEE. The CDR3 runs 19 residues. The CDR3 loop reads CASSVENGLLGTSTDTQYF. The DNA of the CDR3 is TGTGCCAGCAGCGTAGAAAACGGTTTACTAGGTACTAGCACAGATACGCAGTATTTT. Full variable domain (rest looked up from reference TRBV9 and TRBJ2-3): DSGVTQTPKHLITATGQRVTLRCSPRSGDLSVYWYQQSLDQGLQFLIQYYNGEERAKGNILERFSAQQFPDLHSELNLSSLELGDSALYFCASSVENGLLGTSTDTQYFGPGTRLTVL.

This sequence joins TRBV6-5 and TRBJ2-7; D remains ambiguous. The V gene lost 0 bases and the J gene lost 5 bases, with 11 bases spanning the gap. From germline, CDR1 is MNHEY and CDR2 SVGAGI. The CDR3 sequence is 14 residues long. The CDR3 DNA sequence: TGTGCCAGCAGTTACTCGAACAGCAGAAACGAGCAGTACTTC. Residues: CASSYSNSRNEQYF.

This chain links TRBV11-3 with TRBJ2-1; 11 positions agree with TRBD2. Germline CDR1 and CDR2: SGHNT and YENEEA. V gave up 1 base and J gave up 5 bases; unmatched junction bases: 7. CDR3 length: 17 residues. This CDR3 reads CASSLGTRLAGNNEQFF. As DNA, the CDR3 is TGTGCCAGCAGCTTAGGGACCCGACTAGCGGGGAACAATGAGCAGTTCTTC.